This T cell receptor (beta chain) was captured in a study of blood T cells in healthy people across ages (dated by TCRdb to the mid-2010s). Describing the broader study: In model experiments, template switching captured roughly one uniquely barcoded TCR beta cDNA molecule for every two T cells. The donors were split into four age groups: young (average around 16 years), middle-aged (39), aged (more than 60) and long-lived (over 75). Donors of different ages were randomly distributed across sequencing lanes to avoid experimental bias. To track age-related changes in TCR beta repertoire diversity, the study relied on deep sequencing normalized with unique cDNA molecular identifiers. Two additional independent replicas of 1 million unique cDNA reads from the same blood draw were analyzed for two donors (one aged 18 to 29 and one aged 80 or older).

Results and caveats for the whole study, not just this receptor: Because donor CMV infection status was unknown, age-related changes in expanded clonotypes were potentially confounded. As age increased, observed TCR beta diversity per million T cells dropped in a roughly linear way, and a significant reduction was already evident by age 40. Bulk unsorted PBMC profiling prevented conclusive comparison of naive and antigen-experienced compartments. Compared with the aged group, the long-lived group had more naive CD4+ T cells, fewer expanded clones and increased TCR diversity, suggesting age selection. A strong correlation was found between observed TCR beta diversity and the percentage of naive T cells measured by flow cytometry. Estimates of total diversity from one million sequenced T cells were regarded as lower bounds and underestimates.

Systemically healthy Caucasian individuals from Russia, 35 to 50 in total and aged about 6 to 90 years, were included as donors. Roughly 9 milliliters of peripheral blood were drawn from each donor into EDTA-treated Vacutainer tubes. PBMCs were isolated by Ficoll-Paque density-gradient centrifugation, with at least 7 million obtained per sample. Trizol reagent was used to extract total RNA from the PBMCs, yielding at least 5.5 micrograms per sample. For every donor, an aliquot of PBMCs went through flow cytometry to measure the percentages of naive CD45RAhigh/CD27high T cells. With respect to this clonotype: Its cognate antigen has yet to be identified. Base qualities are not provided; no much larger clone lies one nucleotide away.

Library construction relied on 5' RACE. Sequencing was performed on an Illumina HiSeq 2500. A second PCR of roughly 6 to 11 cycles was performed with a sample-barcoded 5' primer and a J-beta primer mix. Each TCR beta cDNA molecule received a unique molecular identifier from a template-switch 5' adaptor carrying 12 random nucleotides. At least 3 million CDR3-containing paired-end reads were obtained from each sample. All of the RNA was converted into first-strand cDNA using the Mint cDNA synthesis kit, with a TRBC-specific oligonucleotide serving as the primer. All cDNA was treated with uracil-DNA glycosylase and then went through a first 18-cycle PCR with the universal primers M1SS and BC2_uni_R. On the study's bioinformatics: Normalization of each sample was performed by random selection of 1 million high-quality reads, each carrying a distinct molecular identifier. Reads sharing molecular identifiers were discarded rather than binned into consensus sequences. MiTCR, with a Q25 quality threshold and the strictest error-elimination algorithm, was used for CDR3 identification, clonotype clustering and error correction. A nonparametric unseen species model using Euler transformation provided a lower-bound estimate of total TCR beta diversity. TCRdb reprocessed the public reads (quality trimming at Q25 with fastp, clone calling with MiXCR) and kept in-frame beta chains. Rows with one shared CDR3 protein collapse into an entry with the most common genes and DNA. TCRdb's processing, not the authors' own work, is the source of the V and J calls. Within this sample are 750,000 to 950,000 distinct CDR3 sequences, with about 48% of them counted one time only. The ten biggest clones cover under 50% of the sample.

The CDR3 sequence holds 15 residues, the cysteine and phenylalanine included. The DNA shown is the 45-base CDR3, in frame from base 1. CDR1 and CDR2, looked up from the germline V gene, are SGHRS and YFSETQ. V trim: 4 bases; J trim: 7 bases; unmatched bases: 11. The chain was built from TRBV5-1 and TRBJ1-2, with 9 bases matching TRBD1. This receptor was obtained from an elderly man in good health. The source material was blood. DNA sequence: TGCGCCAGCAGCCCAACTACAGGGGGCGCTGGTGGCTACACCTTC. The translation is CASSPTTGGAGGYTF.